This entry describes one TCR beta chain. What it binds is unknown. This entry belongs to a study of CD4 T cells in relation to SARS-CoV-2 and coronaviruses. Clones were sequenced by immunoSEQ multiplex PCR, and TCRdb holds only the in-frame ones, with some missing. The sample holds 20,000 to 25,000 clones, around 74% seen once. Unexposed donor CD4+ T cells date from about 2011-2019, before the COVID-19 pandemic. Isolation of CD4+ T cells took place after 10 days in culture. The length of the CDR3 is 16 residues. Trimming removed 0 bases from V and 3 bases from J; junction bases left unmatched: 8. Germline V CDR1 and CDR2: LNHDA, SQIVND (reference sequence).

The sequenced sample consisted of CD4+ T cells from PBMCs, cultured in vitro. The chain combines TRBV19 with TRBJ2-7; TRBD1 aligns across 7 bases. This clonotype was obtained from a human donor in good health. This CDR3 reads CASSIDQRGGVYEQYF. The CDR3 DNA is TGTGCCAGTAGTATAGATCAGAGAGGGGGCGTCTACGAGCAGTACTTC.